This TCR beta chain derives from a study of T-cell reconstitution after alpha-beta-depleted transplantation in children. A note on this clonotype: What it binds is not known.

The authors prepared the TCRbeta library with unique molecular identifiers. One entry per CDR3 protein, called by TCRdb with MiXCR from the PCR reads. This repertoire shows around 960,000 distinct CDR3 sequences, 25% to 35% found once; its top ten account for over 25%. Germline lookup yields CDR1 DFQATT and CDR2 SNEGSKA (reference sequence). The CDR3 has 12 amino acids. Trimming left V 5 bases short and J 6 bases short, with 12 bases between. Study outcomes and limitations: Expanded graft clones, several hundred of them, were reportedly the source of alpha-beta T cells about two months after transplant. At one year after transplant, newly produced T cells mostly accounted for T-cell counts and diversity.

The TCR sequence derives from a boy younger than two who had a stem cell transplant for SCID, so the T cells may come from the graft donor. The rearrangement joins TRBV20-1 to TRBJ2-3, with D uncertain. Sequences were derived from PBMCs, mostly from graft donor cells, sampled 360 days after TCRalphabeta/CD19-depleted stem cell transplant. CDR3 in amino acids: CSAVPPPDTQYF. Written as DNA, the CDR3 is TGCAGTGCTGTACCCCCACCGGATACGCAGTATTTT.